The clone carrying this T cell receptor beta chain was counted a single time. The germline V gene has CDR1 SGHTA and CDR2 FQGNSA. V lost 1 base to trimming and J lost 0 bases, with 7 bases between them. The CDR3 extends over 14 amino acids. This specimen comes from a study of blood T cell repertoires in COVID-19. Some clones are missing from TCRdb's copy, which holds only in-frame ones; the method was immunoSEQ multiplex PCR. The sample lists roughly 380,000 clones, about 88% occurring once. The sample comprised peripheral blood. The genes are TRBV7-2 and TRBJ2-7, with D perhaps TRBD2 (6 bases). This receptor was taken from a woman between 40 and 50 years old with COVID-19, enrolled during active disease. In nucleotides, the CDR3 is TGTGCCAGCAGCTTAGGGGGGGTCTCCTACGAGCAGTACTTC. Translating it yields CASSLGGVSYEQYF.